Shown below are 19 T cell receptor beta chains from a single sample sequenced in a study of blood T cell repertoires in COVID-19. Clones were sequenced by immunoSEQ multiplex PCR, and TCRdb holds only the in-frame ones, with some missing. The sample lists around 160,000 clones, more than 80% seen once, with 7% to 10% in the top ten. Sequencing input: peripheral blood. The receptor source for this set is a human donor with acute or convalescent COVID-19. The donor label of this sample is uncertain.

V gene TRBV4-1 combines with J gene TRBJ1-2, with D perhaps matching TRBD1 (5 bases). The CDR3 is made up of 15 amino acids. Germline V gene lookup returns CDR1 MGHRA and CDR2 YSYEKL. V shed 4 bases and J shed 2 bases, with 14 bases lying between them. The CDR3 sequence is CASSPREAGNYGYTF. For the CDR3, the DNA is TGCGCCAGCAGCCCCCGGGAGGCAGGGAACTATGGCTACACCTTC.

The V and J genes are TRBV27 and TRBJ1-6; 8 bases are shared with TRBD1. The junction had 9 bases not matched to a gene; V was cut back by 4 bases and J by 7 bases. Germline CDR1 MNHEY, CDR2 SMNVEV (reference sequence). The CDR3 is 16 amino acids. This CDR3 reads CASSSPTGAYNSPLHF. The CDR3 nucleotides are TGTGCCAGCAGTTCCCCGACAGGGGCTTACAATTCACCCCTCCACTTT.

This chain joins TRBV14 and TRBJ1-1, with 10 bases that match TRBD1. J was trimmed by 5 bases and V by 4 bases; bases with no gene match: 7. The CDR3 runs 15 residues. Germline CDR1 and CDR2: SGHDN and FVKESK. The CDR3 loop is CASSPGQGRRTEAFF. CDR3 bases: TGTGCCAGCAGCCCGGGACAGGGGAGGCGGACTGAAGCTTTCTTT. The entire variable domain, with the rest obtained from reference TRBV14 and TRBJ1-1, is as follows: EAGVTQFPSHSVIEKGQTVTLRCDPISGHDNLYWYRRVMGKEIKFLLHFVKESKQDESGMPNNRFLAERTGGTYSTLKVQPAELEDSGVYFCASSPGQGRRTEAFFGQGTRLTVV.

CDR3 in DNA: TGTGCCATCAGTGGTACGGGACAGTCAAATTCACCCCTCCACTTT. It codes for CAISGTGQSNSPLHF. This chain connects TRBV10-3 to TRBJ1-6; 7 nucleotides line up with TRBD1. Germline V gene sequence: CDR1 ENHRY, CDR2 SYGVKD. The J segment lost 7 bases and the V segment lost 4 bases, leaving 7 bases of the junction unmatched. The CDR3 loop spans 15 amino acids.

This chain joins TRBV27 and TRBJ2-7; TRBD2 agrees at 7 bases. The ends lost 7 bases at V and 2 bases at J; junction bases unmatched: 11. Germline CDR1 is MNHEY and CDR2 is SMNVEV (reference sequence). The CDR3 is 15 residues long. The CDR3 nucleotides read TGTGCCAGCACCCTGGGGCAGGGAGGGCCCTACGAGCAGTACTTC. Protein: CASTLGQGGPYEQYF.

The DNA for the CDR3 is TGTGCCAGCAGTTATGACATGAACACTGAAGCTTTCTTT. Protein sequence: CASSYDMNTEAFF. The chain has TRBV6-5 and TRBJ1-1; D not certain. The CDR3 is made up of 13 amino acids. V was trimmed by 3 bases and J by 0 bases, leaving 5 bases between them. CDR1 MNHEY and CDR2 SVGAGI come from the germline V gene.

This clone was recorded a few times. CDR3 amino acids: CASRQTGGGYTF. CDR3 coding DNA: TGTGCCAGCAGGCAGACAGGGGGAGGCTACACCTTC. The chain carries TRBV5-6 and TRBJ1-2, with TRBD1 identical over 9 bases. In germline, CDR1 is SGHDT, CDR2 YYEEEE. V was pared by 5 bases and J by 8 bases, with 4 bases of the junction left unmatched. The CDR3 is 12 residues long.

The chain's CDR3 is CASSEEGQRNIQYF. The CDR3 region has the DNA TGTGCCAGCAGTGAAGAGGGACAGAGAAACATTCAGTACTTC. This chain uses TRBV25-1 with TRBJ2-4; 7 positions agree with TRBD1. Trimming cost V 2 bases and J 6 bases; bases outside gene matches: 4. This CDR3 region has 14 residues. The germline V gene has CDR1 MGHDK and CDR2 SYGVNS.

The rearrangement links TRBV18 to TRBJ2-7; 8 bases are a match to TRBD1. From germline, CDR1 is KGHSH and CDR2 LQKENI. J gave up 5 bases and V 3 bases, and 3 bases lay outside the gene matches. The CDR3 sequence is 13 residues long. CDR3 sequence (DNA): TGTGCCAGCTCACCCTCAGGGGGCGACGAGCAGTACGTC. This gives the protein CASSPSGGDEQYV.

The chain combines TRBV10-3 with TRBJ2-3; D possibly corresponds to TRBD2 (5 bases). Germline V gene data show CDR1 as ENHRY and CDR2 as SYGVKD. CDR3 length: 13 residues. The germline V and J ends were trimmed by 8 bases and 1 base, with 10 bases remaining between them. CDR3 region: CAIGGLGTDTQYF. CDR3 nucleotide sequence: TGTGCCATCGGCGGGCTGGGCACAGATACGCAGTATTTT.

CDR3 loop: CASSVRQGQETQYF. As DNA, the CDR3 is TGTGCCAGCAGCGTAAGGCAGGGACAAGAGACCCAGTACTTC. V and J are TRBV9 and TRBJ2-5; D might be TRBD1 (5 bases). The ends were cut back, 1 base at V and 2 bases at J, with 9 bases in the middle. The germline V gene encodes CDR1 SGDLS and CDR2 YYNGEE. CDR3 length: 14 residues.

The rearrangement uses TRBV11-2 and TRBJ1-3, with D hard to call. Trimming left V 2 bases short and J 4 bases short, with 12 bases between. The CDR3 spans 15 residues. Germline V gene data show CDR1 as SGHAT and CDR2 as FQNNGV. CDR3 sequence: CASSLPSRRGNTIYF. CDR3 coding DNA: TGTGCCAGCAGCTTACCCTCCCGGCGGGGAAACACCATATATTTT. Together with reference TRBV11-2 and TRBJ1-3, the CDR3 gives the full variable domain: EAGVAQSPRYKIIEKRQSVAFWCNPISGHATLYWYQQILGQGPKLLIQFQNNGVVDDSQLPKDRFSAERLKGVDSTLKIQPAKLEDSAVYLCASSLPSRRGNTIYFGEGSWLTVV.

A single count supports this clone. The gene calls are TRBV6-5 and TRBJ1-1; D perhaps matches TRBD1 (6 bases). The CDR3 consists of 12 residues. The germline gives CDR1 MNHEY, CDR2 SVGAGI. V was trimmed by 7 bases and J by 5 bases, leaving 11 bases between them. The CDR3 spells CASNRVGTEAFF. In DNA form, the CDR3 reads TGTGCCAGCAACAGGGTCGGTACTGAAGCTTTCTTT.

The gene calls are TRBV3-1 (or the pseudogene TRBV3-2) and TRBJ2-5, with 13 nucleotides matching TRBD2. Germline CDR1 reads LGHDT; CDR2 reads YNNKEL (reference sequence). The junction had 9 bases not matched to a gene; V was cut back by 4 bases and J by 4 bases. This CDR3 is 17 amino acids long. The CDR3 DNA is TGTGCCAGCAGCCTCACCCGACTAGCGGGGGGTGGAGAGACCCAGTACTTC. Its translation is CASSLTRLAGGGETQYF.

As for this clone: This CDR3 is also generated by other DNA sequences in the sample. J is TRBJ2-3 and V is TRBV29-1; D is uncertain. The CDR3 is made up of 12 amino acids. Trimming left V 2 bases short and J 1 base short, with 4 bases between. Germline values: CDR1 SQVTM, CDR2 ANQGSEA. The CDR3 is CSVEQGTDTQYF. The CDR3 DNA reads as TGCAGCGTTGAACAGGGCACAGATACGCAGTATTTT.

This clone showed up just once. The V call is TRBV24-1, the J call TRBJ1-5; D possibly corresponds to TRBD1 (6 bases). The germline V and J ends were trimmed by 2 bases and 6 bases, with 16 bases remaining between them. Germline V gene data show CDR1 as KGHDR and CDR2 as SFDVKD. This CDR3 spans 16 amino acids. The CDR3 loop reads CATSDSLGGGGQPQHF. CDR3 in DNA: TGTGCCACCAGTGATTCCTTAGGGGGGGGAGGTCAGCCCCAGCATTTT.

This chain uses TRBV7-3 with TRBJ2-1, with TRBD1 as a possible D gene (6 bases). Germline-derived CDR1 and CDR2 are SGHTA and FQGTGA. This CDR3 comprises 16 residues. V lost 0 bases, J lost 5 bases, and 14 bases lay in between. CDR3 sequence (DNA): TGTGCCAGCAGCTTAACGTGGCCAGGGGATGACAATGAGCAGTTCTTC. Its translation: CASSLTWPGDDNEQFF.

This clone was recorded once. The rearrangement links TRBV24-1 to TRBJ2-1; D is possibly TRBD2 (5 bases). The CDR3 is 15 residues long. Germline CDR1 is KGHDR and CDR2 is SFDVKD. Trimming took 2 bases from V and 1 from J, leaving 8 bases between them. CDR3 protein: CATSDYGISYNEQFF. The CDR3 bases are TGTGCCACCAGTGATTACGGGATATCCTACAATGAGCAGTTCTTC.

The V call is TRBV2, the J call TRBJ1-6; D is unclear. Trimming stripped 6 bases from V and 13 bases from J, with 13 bases between. The germline V gene has CDR1 SNHLY and CDR2 FYNNEI. CDR3 size: 12 residues. The CDR3 region has the DNA TGTGCCAGCAGGCGGGAGCCGGAGCCCCTCCACTTT. Amino acids: CASRREPEPLHF.